One and the same sample provided the 26 T cell receptor beta chains below, sequenced in a study of blood T cell repertoires in COVID-19. The method was immunoSEQ multiplex PCR; TCRdb's version includes in-frame clones alone and lacks a portion of them. The table has hundreds of thousands of clones, 85% to 90% seen once. The sample consisted of PBMCs or T cells enriched from blood (not recorded which). The receptor set was obtained from a woman younger than 30 who had recovered from COVID-19.

V usage is TRBV10-1 and J usage is TRBJ2-1, with 11 bases that match TRBD1. The V segment lost 5 bases and the J segment 6 bases; nucleotides outside the gene matches: 3. The length of the CDR3 is 14 residues. Germline assignment: CDR1 WNHNN and CDR2 SYGVQD (reference sequence). This CDR3 is CASSPGTGGNEQFF. CDR3 nucleotide sequence: TGCGCCAGCAGTCCCGGGACAGGGGGCAATGAGCAGTTCTTC.

CDR3 protein: CASSSPSRAHAEAFF. DNA for the CDR3: TGTGCCAGCAGCTCCCCCAGCAGGGCGCATGCTGAAGCTTTCTTT. The chain joins TRBV7-9 to TRBJ1-1; D is possibly TRBD1 (5 bases). The V gene's germline CDR1 is SEHNR and CDR2 FQNEAQ (reference sequence). The CDR3 covers 15 residues. The V end was cut by 4 bases, the J end by 6 bases, with 18 bases between. Filled out from reference TRBV7-9 and TRBJ1-1, the complete variable domain reads DTGVSQNPRHKITKRGQNVTFRCDPISEHNRLYWYRQTLGQGPEFLTYFQNEAQLEKSRLLSDRFSAERPKGSFSTLEIQRTEQGDSAMYLCASSSPSRAHAEAFFGQGTRLTVV.

This rearrangement joins TRBV19 to TRBJ2-1; 9 positions match TRBD2. The CDR3 consists of 15 residues. J gave up 0 bases and V 6 bases, and 3 bases lay outside the gene matches. Germline-derived CDR1 and CDR2 are LNHDA and SQIVND (reference sequence). The CDR3 loop is CASRELAGSYNEQFF. The CDR3 region has the DNA TGTGCCAGTAGGGAACTAGCGGGCTCCTACAATGAGCAGTTCTTC.

V gene TRBV4-1 combines with J gene TRBJ2-2, with 10 bases that match TRBD2. V shed 7 bases and J 1 base; nucleotides not matched to a gene: 15. The CDR3 contains 19 residues. Germline-derived CDR1 and CDR2 are MGHRA and YSYEKL. DNA of the CDR3: TGCGCCAGCACCCCCCAGACTACTAGCGGGGCTAAGAACACCGGGGAGCTGTTTTTT. Encoded protein: CASTPQTTSGAKNTGELFF.

CDR3 nucleotide sequence: TGCGCCAGCAGCTCGAGCGGGGGGGCCAGTGAGCAGTTCTTC. Amino acid sequence: CASSSSGGASEQFF. This chain joins TRBV5-1 and TRBJ2-1; TRBD2 agrees at 10 bases. Trimming removed 3 bases from V and 9 bases from J; junction bases left unmatched: 6. The CDR3 has 14 amino acids. Germline CDR1 SGHRS, CDR2 YFSETQ.

The chain has TRBV11-3 and TRBJ2-1, with 8 bases lining up with TRBD1. The CDR3 totals 16 residues. CDR1 and CDR2 from the germline V gene are SGHNT and YENEEA. Germline trimming cut 5 bases from V and 5 bases from J; bases unmatched to any gene: 11. In DNA form, the CDR3 reads TGTGCCAGCAGCCGAGGGCGGCAGGGGGCGGACAATGAGCAGTTCTTC. Translating it yields CASSRGRQGADNEQFF.

This clone was counted a few times. The CDR3 loop is CAWSSGTGGTDTQYF. In nucleotides, the CDR3 is TGTGCCTGGAGTTCCGGGACAGGGGGCACAGATACGCAGTATTTT. This chain connects TRBV30 to TRBJ2-3; 10 positions match TRBD1. Unmatched junction bases numbered 3, after V lost 2 bases and J lost 1 base. This CDR3 comprises 15 residues. Germline CDR1 reads GTSNPN; CDR2 reads SVGIG (reference sequence).

V gene TRBV28 combines with J gene TRBJ1-2; TRBD1 might be the D (5 bases). There are 15 residues in the CDR3. The V end lost 4 bases, the J end lost 4 bases, and 16 bases lay between the germline ends. Germline V gene data show CDR1 as MDHEN and CDR2 as SYDVKM. The CDR3 DNA follows: TGTGCCAGCAGTTCCCGTGGGGGGGGACCCTATGGCTACACCTTC. The encoded protein is CASSSRGGGPYGYTF.

This clone was seen only once. This chain joins TRBV28 and TRBJ1-2; 9 positions agree with TRBD1. This CDR3 comprises 17 residues. The trim removed 10 bases at V and 7 bases at J, leaving 22 bases unmatched. Germline values: CDR1 MDHEN, CDR2 SYDVKM. CDR3 in DNA: TGTGCCACCCCAAGCGGGACAGGGATTACGGCGCGCAGTGGCTACACCTTC. This sequence encodes CATPSGTGITARSGYTF.

V usage is TRBV10-3 and J usage is TRBJ2-3, with 9 nucleotides matching TRBD1. Trimming took 10 bases from V and 5 from J; bases not matched to a gene: 4. Germline V gene lookup returns CDR1 ENHRY and CDR2 SYGVKD. This CDR3 region has 12 residues. CDR3 protein: CATGTGIDTQYF. CDR3 nucleotides: TGTGCCACCGGGACAGGGATAGATACGCAGTATTTT.

V is TRBV7-9 and J is TRBJ1-2; 10 nucleotides agree with TRBD1. After removal of 5 bases from V and 3 bases from J, the junction contained 3 bases not matched to a gene. The CDR3 sequence is 14 residues long. Germline V gene data show CDR1 as SEHNR and CDR2 as FQNEAQ (reference sequence). The CDR3 DNA reads TGTGCCAGCAGCCTCGGGACAGGGGACTATGGCTACACCTTC. Translation gives CASSLGTGDYGYTF.

The chain carries TRBV27 and TRBJ1-1; D remains ambiguous. Trimming removed 1 base from V and 1 base from J, with 7 bases in between. The CDR3 consists of 14 residues. Germline V gene lookup returns CDR1 MNHEY and CDR2 SMNVEV (reference sequence). This CDR3 is CASSLLGRNTEAFF. The DNA of the CDR3 is TGTGCCAGCAGTTTATTAGGGAGGAACACTGAAGCTTTCTTT.

V and J are TRBV2 and TRBJ2-2; tentatively, D is TRBD2 (5 bases). Between the trimmed V and J ends, which lost 7 bases and 1 base, there was a span of 13 bases. Germline CDR1 and CDR2: SNHLY and FYNNEI. There are 15 residues in the CDR3. The CDR3 reads CASTGVGWNTGELFF. The CDR3 DNA follows: TGTGCCAGCACCGGGGTAGGGTGGAACACCGGGGAGCTGTTTTTT.

The rearrangement links TRBV7-3 to TRBJ1-1; D is perhaps TRBD1 (5 bases). V lost 3 bases and J 2 bases, leaving 10 bases between the germline ends. Germline CDR1 reads SGHTA; CDR2 reads FQGTGA. CDR3 length: 14 residues. CDR3 sequence (DNA): TGTGCCAGCAGCTTGGGCAGGACAAACACTGAAGCTTTCTTT. It codes for CASSLGRTNTEAFF.

This chain links TRBV10-3 with TRBJ1-2, with D tentatively TRBD1 (6 bases). The CDR3 has 14 residues. Germline-derived CDR1 and CDR2 are ENHRY and SYGVKD. Trimming pared 3 bases from V and 4 bases from J, leaving 12 bases between. CDR3 coding DNA: TGTGCCATCAGTGATACCGGGACATCCTATGGCTACACCTTC. It is translated as CAISDTGTSYGYTF.

This chain links TRBV7-8 with TRBJ1-5; D is unclear. Trimming removed 4 bases at V and 6 bases at J, with 16 bases between. CDR1 and CDR2 (germline): SGHVS, FQNEAQ. The CDR3 is 15 amino acids. CDR3 amino acids: CASSSDGPRGQPQHF. The DNA for the CDR3 is TGTGCCAGCAGCTCGGACGGGCCTCGGGGTCAGCCCCAGCATTTT.

This chain uses TRBV18 with TRBJ1-2, with 9 bases aligning to TRBD1. CDR1 and CDR2 (germline): KGHSH, LQKENI. The CDR3 is 18 residues long. V dropped 3 bases and J dropped 3; count of bases not matched to a gene: 14. The CDR3 DNA sequence: TGTGCCAGCTCACCCATATTGACCACAGGGGGCGCCGACTATGGCTACACCTTC. It codes for CASSPILTTGGADYGYTF.

The chain is built from TRBV2 and TRBJ1-2; TRBD1 is a possible D gene (5 bases). The germline gives CDR1 SNHLY, CDR2 FYNNEI. The V end was cut by 0 bases, the J end by 4 bases, with 12 bases between. The CDR3 is made up of 15 amino acids. The CDR3 region has the DNA TGTGCCAGCAGTGAAGCAGGCGGGGCAGGCTATGGCTACACCTTC. Its protein is CASSEAGGAGYGYTF.

V and J are TRBV2 and TRBJ1-1; 7 nucleotides match TRBD1. The CDR3 runs 13 residues. V was pared by 6 bases and J by 4 bases, with 5 bases of the junction left unmatched. CDR1 SNHLY and CDR2 FYNNEI come from the germline V gene. CDR3 amino acids: CASSDRDFTEAFF. DNA of the CDR3: TGTGCCAGCAGCGACAGGGACTTCACTGAAGCTTTCTTT.

The chain recombines TRBV5-1 with TRBJ2-3; 7 bases map to TRBD2. The germline gives CDR1 SGHRS, CDR2 YFSETQ. The CDR3 is 15 residues long. Trimming removed 5 bases from V and 2 bases from J; junction bases left unmatched: 8. For the CDR3, the DNA is TGCGCCAGCAGTATGGCGGGGGACTTCACAGATACGCAGTATTTT. Encoded protein: CASSMAGDFTDTQYF.

The V and J genes are TRBV13 and TRBJ1-2; TRBD1 matches at 10 bases. The CDR3 has 15 residues. J gave up 7 bases and V 5 bases, and 10 bases lay outside the gene matches. In germline, CDR1 is PRHDT, CDR2 FYEKMQ (reference sequence). The chain's CDR3 is CASSVSKGQGFGYTF. The DNA for the CDR3 is TGTGCCAGCAGCGTCAGCAAGGGACAGGGGTTTGGCTACACCTTC.

The chain has TRBV11-2 and TRBJ2-5; 7 bases fit TRBD2. Germline V gives CDR1 SGHAT, CDR2 FQNNGV. With 2 bases clipped from V and 4 bases from J, the junction kept 7 bases outside the gene matches. The CDR3 extends over 15 amino acids. CDR3 loop: CASSLNSGSGETQYF. The CDR3 DNA reads as TGTGCCAGCAGCTTAAATAGCGGGTCCGGAGAGACCCAGTACTTC.

The J gene is TRBJ1-2, the V gene TRBV29-1; TRBD1 matches at 7 bases. The CDR3 loop spans 15 amino acids. V was clipped by 6 bases and J by 0 bases; unmatched bases: 10. Germline V gene data show CDR1 as SQVTM and CDR2 as ANQGSEA. The CDR3 DNA reads as TGCAGCGTAACAGGGGTTCGGAATGCTAACTATGGCTACACCTTC. It codes for CSVTGVRNANYGYTF.

V and J are TRBV6-5 and TRBJ2-2; D is uncertain. V was clipped by 2 bases and J by 8 bases, with 15 bases between them. The CDR3 extends over 15 amino acids. Germline assignment: CDR1 MNHEY and CDR2 SVGAGI. CDR3 region: CASSYGGRSIGELFF. In nucleotides, the CDR3 is TGTGCCAGCAGTTACGGCGGCAGATCTATAGGGGAGCTGTTTTTT.

The V call is TRBV7-9, the J call TRBJ1-1; 9 positions match TRBD1. Germline CDR1 reads SEHNR; CDR2 reads FQNEAQ (reference sequence). This CDR3 spans 17 amino acids. V dropped 5 bases and J dropped 4; count of bases not matched to a gene: 14. CDR3 bases: TGTGCCAGCAGCCCAGTCCCGGGACAGGGATTGGGCACTGAAGCTTTCTTT. Protein sequence: CASSPVPGQGLGTEAFF. The whole variable domain, filled in from reference TRBV7-9 and TRBJ1-1, reads DTGVSQNPRHKITKRGQNVTFRCDPISEHNRLYWYRQTLGQGPEFLTYFQNEAQLEKSRLLSDRFSAERPKGSFSTLEIQRTEQGDSAMYLCASSPVPGQGLGTEAFFGQGTRLTVV.

This chain connects TRBV2 to TRBJ1-5; possibly TRBD1 for D (5 bases). CDR1 is SNHLY and CDR2 is FYNNEI in the germline V gene. The CDR3 is 15 amino acids. V lost 0 bases to trimming and J lost 3 bases, with 9 bases between them. As DNA, the CDR3 is TGTGCCAGCAGTGAAGCGCGACAGCCCAATCAGCCCCAGCATTTT. It encodes CASSEARQPNQPQHF.